This TCR beta chain was identified in a study of read filtering for tumor transcriptome and immune sequencing (dated by TCRdb to about 2020). The study in broad terms: The cohort had around 18 male and 15 or so female patients with a mean age of around 69 years, ranging from roughly 45 to 80. Under revised international staging, about 8 patients fell into R-ISS I, about 17 into R-ISS II and six or seven into R-ISS III. After DNase treatment, whole-transcriptome libraries were prepared using the TruSeq RNA Access Library Prep Kit. TCR-region mapped reads per sample ranged from about 3.5 to 11 million with IR-seq versus only roughly 85 to 1273 with RNA-seq. Using the same bone marrow samples, the study ran both targeted immune repertoire sequencing and bulk whole-transcriptome sequencing and then compared the TCR repertoires from each method. A main aim was a read-filtering strategy for immune repertoire data, specifically whether clonotypes supported by a single read should be removed. The paper's findings and limits, for the study overall: The correlation between IR-seq and RNA-seq shared clonotype proportions was increased by removal of single-read clonotypes. The sorted CD138-negative fraction was a mixed bone marrow immune population, not purified T cells. Single-read clonotypes made up 80% to 85% of clonotypes but 3% to 3.5% of total reads in IR-seq, and less than 75% of clonotypes and 44.6% of reads in RNA-seq. Compared with RNA-seq, IR-seq captured clonotypes at much higher depth and more reliably, and a smaller IR-seq throughput was enough to identify most shared clonotypes.

This clonotype was observed many times. Its antigen is still unknown. The input lacks base qualities; no much larger clone sits a single base away. The Immunoverse kit was used to build TCR libraries from roughly 370 ng RNA, with molecular barcoded adaptors covering alpha/delta and beta/gamma chains. TCR library preparation used the same RNA that went into transcriptome sequencing. TCR libraries were sequenced on an Illumina HiSeq 4000 with 2 x 150 cycles. The original methods were these. TCR reads were aligned to human V, D, J and C references and assembled into CDR3 clonotypes with MiXCR, including quality filtering and error correction. Clonotype counts and gene usage diversity were analyzed with the tcR package in R. Raw mapping reads were checked after the RNA-seq reads had been mapped by STAR aligner version 2.5.3a onto the human GRCh37 genome. To test how sequencing depth affected the clonotypes detected, IR-seq fastq files were randomly downsampled with Seqtk 1.3. The public reads were quality trimmed at Q25 with fastp and then assembled into clones with MiXCR by TCRdb, keeping productive beta chains. Rows with a matching CDR3 protein are joined into one entry that keeps the most common DNA and genes. It is TCRdb's table, rather than the study itself, that gives the V and J calls and clone size. This sample gives almost 40,000 distinct CDR3 sequences in total; 14% of them show up just once. The top ten clonotypes cover around 19% of the sample.

Each patient had bone marrow sampled at the time of active disease. Bone marrow mononuclear cells were isolated by Ficoll-Hypaque density gradient centrifugation. Myeloma plasma cells were removed and CD138-negative cells were collected by negative selection after labeling with CD138 magnetic microbeads on a MACS separator. The purity of the isolated cells was checked by flow cytometry with CD138 antibodies on an Attune NxT. TRIzol reagent was used to extract total RNA, which was then quantified with a NanoDrop spectrophotometer. Paired RNA-seq and IR-seq were performed on each patient's CD138-negative bone marrow sample. The sequence came from a donor at least 40 years old with multiple myeloma. Material: a population of CD138-negative cells sorted from bone marrow. According to the study, the label for this sample's cell subset or site signals: bone marrow mononuclear cells depleted of CD138+ plasma/myeloma cells by negative magnetic selection.

DNA sequence: TGTGCCAGCAGCCAACGGACAGGACCTACGAACACCGGGGAGCTGTTTTTT. It codes for CASSQRTGPTNTGELFF. The chain is assembled from TRBV7-9 and TRBJ2-2; 7 junctional bases match TRBD1. Looking up the germline V gene (reference sequence) yields CDR1 SEHNR and CDR2 FQNEAQ. After removal of 5 bases from V and 0 bases from J, the junction retains 9 bases not matched to a gene. The CDR3 covers 17 residues, taking in both the cysteine and the phenylalanine. Only the CDR3 portion is preserved as DNA: 51 bases, with reading frame beginning at the first base. The reference TRBV7-9 and TRBJ2-2 proteins fill in what lies around the CDR3, so the full variable domain reads DTGVSQNPRHKITKRGQNVTFRCDPISEHNRLYWYRQTLGQGPEFLTYFQNEAQLEKSRLLSDRFSAERPKGSFSTLEIQRTEQGDSAMYLCASSQRTGPTNTGELFFGEGSRLTVL.